Presented here are 6 T cell receptor beta chains from one specimen sequenced in a study of graft-versus-host responses after intestinal transplantation. Lamina propria and intraepithelial lymphocytes were released by processing graft tissue. Clones were read by immunoSEQ multiplex PCR, and TCRdb kept only the in-frame ones, dropping some. The sample consists of about 15,000 clones, about 55% of them appearing once. Source: ileum tissue, taken 524 days after transplant. All receptors derive from a human patient who received an intestinal transplant, so some T cells may come from the graft donor.

This clone was observed a handful of times. The gene calls are TRBV7-2 and TRBJ1-3; no definite D call. This CDR3 region has 18 residues. The germline V gene encodes CDR1 SGHTA and CDR2 FQGNSA. V was pared by 5 bases and J by 0 bases, with 20 bases between. CDR3 in amino acids: CASSPDSSGIRSGNTIYF. The CDR3 region has the DNA TGTGCCAGCAGCCCCGACTCGTCCGGGATCCGCTCTGGAAACACCATATATTTT.

In its sample, this clone was seen once. The CDR3 region has the DNA TGTGCTAGTGGCTCCGTGGGGAGAACCGGGGAGCTGTTTTTT. Protein sequence: CASGSVGRTGELFF. The genes are TRBV12-5 and TRBJ2-2; possibly TRBD2 for D (5 bases). This CDR3 spans 14 amino acids. The V end was cut by 6 bases, the J end by 5 bases, with 13 bases between. Looked up from germline, CDR1 is LGHNT and CDR2 is FRNRAP.

The V call is TRBV25-1, the J call TRBJ1-5; D may be TRBD1 (5 bases). This CDR3 contains 18 residues. Trimming left V 1 base short and J 4 bases short, with 20 bases between. Germline V CDR1 and CDR2: MGHDK, SYGVNS. The DNA of the CDR3 is TGTGCCAGCAGTGAATGGGCTCGGGGGGGAGGTAGAAATCAGCCCCAGCATTTT. It encodes CASSEWARGGGRNQPQHF.

The CDR3 sequence: CASSRGRYYEQYF. The CDR3 DNA follows: TGTGCCAGCAGTCGTGGGCGCTACTACGAGCAGTACTTC. The chain uses TRBV25-1 and TRBJ2-7; D is ambiguous. Between the trimmed V and J ends, which lost 5 bases and 3 bases, there was a span of 11 bases. The CDR3 contains 13 residues. Germline CDR1 reads MGHDK; CDR2 reads SYGVNS.

The chain employs TRBV7-9 and TRBJ2-5, with TRBD1 matching 8 bases. The CDR3 has 13 residues. J gave up 5 bases and V 7 bases, and 6 bases lay outside the gene matches. CDR1 and CDR2 from the germline V gene are SEHNR and FQNEAQ (reference sequence). The CDR3 DNA reads as TGTGCCAGCATGGACAGGGTCCTGGAGACCCAGTACTTC. It encodes CASMDRVLETQYF.

V gene TRBV7-9 combines with J gene TRBJ1-2, with 8 bases identical to TRBD1. The CDR3 loop spans 13 amino acids. CDR1 and CDR2 from the germline V gene are SEHNR and FQNEAQ (reference sequence). Trimming removed 3 bases from V and 4 bases from J; junction bases left unmatched: 1. The CDR3 DNA follows: TGTGCCAGCAGCTTGGACAGGGTCTATGGCTACACCTTC. It translates to CASSLDRVYGYTF.